These 21 T cell receptor beta chains share one sample of origin, sequenced in a study of monozygotic twins with inflammatory bowel disease. For each CDR3 protein, TCRdb gives one entry from its re-call of the 5' RACE reads, without DNA. The table for this sample gives approximately 200,000 distinct CDR3 sequences. The sequencing input was blood. The receptors derive from a human donor with ulcerative colitis or Crohn's disease, or a healthy co-twin of an affected twin (not recorded which).

The gene calls are TRBV6-1 and TRBJ2-7; TCRdb selects TRBD2, and the lack of DNA leaves this call unchecked. This CDR3 has 17 residues. CDR1 is MNHNS, CDR2 SASEGT, per germline. CDR3 loop: CASSPSRLADPPYEQYF.

The chain has TRBV20-1 and TRBJ2-1; TCRdb indicates TRBD1, and absent DNA this call remains unverified. The CDR3 is 12 amino acids. Germline CDR1 and CDR2: DFQATT and SNEGSKA (reference sequence). CDR3: CSAREAAGGQFF.

The chain couples TRBV7-2 to TRBJ2-2; the D call from TCRdb, TRBD2, cannot be confirmed without DNA. Germline V gene sequence: CDR1 SGHTA, CDR2 FQGNSA. The length of the CDR3 is 15 residues. The CDR3 here is CASSPRTSYTGELFF.

The J gene is TRBJ1-1, the V gene TRBV3-1; the TCRdb D gene call, TRBD1, has no DNA to confirm it. This CDR3 is 15 amino acids long. Per the germline V gene, CDR1 is LGHDT and CDR2 is YNNKEL (reference sequence). The CDR3 is CASSREGDSKWGAFF.

The rearrangement links TRBV6-5 to TRBJ2-3; TCRdb gives TRBD2 as the D gene, but with no DNA this cannot be confirmed. CDR1 and CDR2 (germline): MNHEY, SVGAGI. CDR3 length equals 15 residues. This chain's CDR3 is CASSYARTPTDTQYF.

The V call is TRBV2, the J call TRBJ2-1; TCRdb designates TRBD1, a call that cannot be tested without DNA. This CDR3 spans 14 amino acids. From germline, CDR1 is SNHLY and CDR2 FYNNEI. CDR3: CASSDRTGANEQFF.

V and J are TRBV2 and TRBJ1-5; TCRdb reports TRBD1, a call that lacks DNA to check it against. The CDR3 length is 18 residues. CDR1 is SNHLY, CDR2 FYNNEI, per germline. The CDR3 reads CASSPIGTGYVGNQPQHF. The variable domain in full, completed from reference TRBV2 and TRBJ1-5, reads EPEVTQTPSHQVTQMGQEVILRCVPISNHLYFYWYRQILGQKVEFLVSFYNNEISEKSEIFDDQFSVERPDGSNFTLKIRSTKLEDSAMYFCASSPIGTGYVGNQPQHFGDGTRLSIL.

The chain recombines TRBV4-1 with TRBJ2-5; lacking DNA, the TRBD1 call made by TCRdb goes unchecked. CDR1 and CDR2 from the germline V gene are MGHRA and YSYEKL. The CDR3 runs to 17 residues. The CDR3: CASSQVAARALGETQYF.

CDR3 amino acids: CASSYPDRLNTEAFF. The chain uses TRBV6-5 and TRBJ1-1; TCRdb's D call, TRBD1, is unchecked because there is no DNA. CDR1 is MNHEY and CDR2 is SVGAGI in the germline V gene. CDR3 length: 15 amino acids.

The chain carries TRBV19 and TRBJ1-2. The CDR3 covers 13 residues. In germline, CDR1 is LNHDA, CDR2 SQIVND (reference sequence). This CDR3 reads CASGQETNYGYTF.

The chain uses TRBV6-5 and TRBJ2-7. Germline assignment: CDR1 MNHEY and CDR2 SVGAGI. The CDR3 spans 15 residues. The CDR3 region is CASSYSKWDYYEQYF.

The chain recombines TRBV9 with TRBJ2-5; with no DNA, the TCRdb D assignment of TRBD2 cannot be verified. Per the germline V gene, CDR1 is SGDLS and CDR2 is YYNGEE. The CDR3 loop spans 14 amino acids. CDR3 sequence reads: CASSKLAGQETQYF.

V and J are TRBV6-5 and TRBJ1-4; the TCRdb call, TRBD1, lacks DNA for checking. This CDR3 region has 14 residues. Germline assignment: CDR1 MNHEY and CDR2 SVGAGI. CDR3 protein: CASSFRGANEKLFF.

The chain is built from TRBV7-9 and TRBJ2-7; TCRdb lists TRBD2, though no DNA is available to test this call. Looked up from germline, CDR1 is SEHNR and CDR2 is FQNEAQ (reference sequence). The CDR3 consists of 16 residues. The CDR3 is CASSSLTSGTSNEQYF.

The rearrangement links TRBV12-3 or TRBV12-4 to TRBJ2-5; as DNA is missing, the TRBD2 call by TCRdb cannot be tested. The CDR3 spans 16 residues. The CDR3 region is CASSGGLAGIQETQYF.

The J gene is TRBJ2-1, the V gene TRBV10-3; the TCRdb D gene call, TRBD1, has no DNA to confirm it. The CDR3 is made up of 17 amino acids. Germline lookup yields CDR1 ENHRY and CDR2 SYGVKD. The CDR3 sequence is CAISESGPSGGRYEQFF.

V usage is TRBV5-5 and J usage is TRBJ2-5; TCRdb outputs TRBD2, but without DNA this stays unchecked. Germline CDR1 reads SGHKS; CDR2 reads YYEKEE (reference sequence). The CDR3 totals 15 residues. CDR3 loop: CASTPLAGGYETQYF.

J is TRBJ2-7 and V is TRBV10-3; TCRdb names TRBD1, which stays unverified in the absence of DNA. CDR1 ENHRY and CDR2 SYGVKD come from the germline V gene. The CDR3 covers 13 residues. The CDR3 is CAISIRDGYEQYF.

The rearrangement links TRBV20-1 to TRBJ1-2. The CDR3 sequence is 13 residues long. Germline V gives CDR1 DFQATT, CDR2 SNEGSKA (reference sequence). The CDR3 reads CSALIEGFAGYTF.

The CDR3: CSARDLGEGAFF. The chain is built from TRBV20-1 and TRBJ1-1. CDR3 length equals 12 residues. The germline V gene has CDR1 DFQATT and CDR2 SNEGSKA (reference sequence).

The CDR3 region is CASSLEQGHLTEAFF. The chain carries TRBV5-1 and TRBJ1-1; TCRdb designates TRBD1, a call that cannot be tested without DNA. Germline assignment: CDR1 SGHRS and CDR2 YFSETQ. The CDR3 is 15 amino acids. Based on the CDR3 plus reference TRBV5-1 and TRBJ1-1, the full variable domain is KAGVTQTPRYLIKTRGQQVTLSCSPISGHRSVSWYQQTPGQGLQFLFEYFSETQRNKGNFPGRFSGRQFSNSRSEMNVSTLELGDSALYLCASSLEQGHLTEAFFGQGTRLTVV.